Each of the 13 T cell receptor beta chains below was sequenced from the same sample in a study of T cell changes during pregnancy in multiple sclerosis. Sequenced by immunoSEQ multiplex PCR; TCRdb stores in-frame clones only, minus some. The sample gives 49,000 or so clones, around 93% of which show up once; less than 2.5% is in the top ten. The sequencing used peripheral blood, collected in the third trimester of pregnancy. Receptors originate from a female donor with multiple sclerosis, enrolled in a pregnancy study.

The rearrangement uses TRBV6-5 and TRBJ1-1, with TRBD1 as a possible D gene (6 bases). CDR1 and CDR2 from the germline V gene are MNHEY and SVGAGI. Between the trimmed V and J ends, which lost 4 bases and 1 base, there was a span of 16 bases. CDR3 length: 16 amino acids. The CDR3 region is CASSFETGQRNTEAFF. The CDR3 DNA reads TGTGCCAGCAGTTTTGAGACAGGCCAGAGGAACACTGAAGCTTTCTTT.

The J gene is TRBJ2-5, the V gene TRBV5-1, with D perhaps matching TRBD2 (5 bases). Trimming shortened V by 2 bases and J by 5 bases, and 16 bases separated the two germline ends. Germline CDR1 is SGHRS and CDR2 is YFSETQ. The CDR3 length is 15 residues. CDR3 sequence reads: CASSLGLRQRETQYF. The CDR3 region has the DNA TGCGCCAGCAGCTTAGGGTTGCGCCAGCGGGAGACCCAGTACTTC. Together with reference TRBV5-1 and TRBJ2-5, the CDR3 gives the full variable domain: KAGVTQTPRYLIKTRGQQVTLSCSPISGHRSVSWYQQTPGQGLQFLFEYFSETQRNKGNFPGRFSGRQFSNSRSEMNVSTLELGDSALYLCASSLGLRQRETQYFGPGTRLLVL.

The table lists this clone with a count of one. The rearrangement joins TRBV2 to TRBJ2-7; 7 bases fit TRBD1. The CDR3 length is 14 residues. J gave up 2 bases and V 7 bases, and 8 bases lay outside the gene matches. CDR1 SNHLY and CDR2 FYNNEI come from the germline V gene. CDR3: CASNDRALTYEQYF. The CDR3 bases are TGTGCCAGCAACGACAGGGCCTTAACCTACGAGCAGTACTTC.

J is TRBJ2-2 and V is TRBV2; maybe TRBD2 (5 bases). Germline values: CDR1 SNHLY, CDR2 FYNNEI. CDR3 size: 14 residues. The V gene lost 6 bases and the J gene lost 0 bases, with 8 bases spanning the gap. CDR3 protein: CASRGVANTGELFF. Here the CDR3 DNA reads TGTGCCAGCAGGGGAGTCGCGAACACCGGGGAGCTGTTTTTT.

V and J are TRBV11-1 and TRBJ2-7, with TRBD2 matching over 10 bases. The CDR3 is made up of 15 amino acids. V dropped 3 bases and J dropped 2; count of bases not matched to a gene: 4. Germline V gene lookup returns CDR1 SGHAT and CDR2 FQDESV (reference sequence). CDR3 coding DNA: TGTGCCAGCAGCTTCAGGACTAGCGGCCCCTACGAGCAGTACTTC. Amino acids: CASSFRTSGPYEQYF.

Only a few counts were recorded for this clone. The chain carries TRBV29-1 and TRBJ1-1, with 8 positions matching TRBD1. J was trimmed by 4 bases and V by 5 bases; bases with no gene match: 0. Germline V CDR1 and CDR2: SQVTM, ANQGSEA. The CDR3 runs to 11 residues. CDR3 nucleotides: TGCAGCGTTACAGGGGGCACTGAAGCTTTCTTT. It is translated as CSVTGGTEAFF.

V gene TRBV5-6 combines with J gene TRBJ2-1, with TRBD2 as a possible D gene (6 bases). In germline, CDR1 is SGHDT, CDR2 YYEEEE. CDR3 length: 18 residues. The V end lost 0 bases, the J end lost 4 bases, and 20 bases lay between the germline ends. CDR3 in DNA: TGTGCCAGCAGCTTGGTTAAGTTTGGGGGGAGAGGTTACAATGAGCAGTTCTTC. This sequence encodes CASSLVKFGGRGYNEQFF. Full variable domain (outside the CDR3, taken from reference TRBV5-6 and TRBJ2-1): DAGVTQSPTHLIKTRGQQVTLRCSPKSGHDTVSWYQQALGQGPQFIFQYYEEEERQRGNFPDRFSGHQFPNYSSELNVNALLLGDSALYLCASSLVKFGGRGYNEQFFGPGTRLTVL.

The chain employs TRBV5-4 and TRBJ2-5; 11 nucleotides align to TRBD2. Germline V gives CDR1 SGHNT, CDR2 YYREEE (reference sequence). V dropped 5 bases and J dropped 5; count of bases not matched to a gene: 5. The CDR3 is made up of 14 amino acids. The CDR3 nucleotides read TGTGCCAGCAGACTAGCGGGAGAGAGGGAGACCCAGTACTTC. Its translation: CASRLAGERETQYF.

The DNA for the CDR3 is TGTGCCAGCAGCTGGATCGGGCTAGCGGGAGGGCGGAATGAGCAGTTCTTC. This codes for CASSWIGLAGGRNEQFF. V is TRBV11-2 and J is TRBJ2-1; 12 bases are shared with TRBD2. This CDR3 contains 17 residues. The J segment lost 7 bases and the V segment lost 4 bases, leaving 11 bases of the junction unmatched. Looked up from germline, CDR1 is SGHAT and CDR2 is FQNNGV.

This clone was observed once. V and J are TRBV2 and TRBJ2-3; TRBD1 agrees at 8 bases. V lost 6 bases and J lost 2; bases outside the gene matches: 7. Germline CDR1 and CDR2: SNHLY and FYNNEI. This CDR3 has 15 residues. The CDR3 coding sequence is TGTGCCAGCAGCCCGGGACAGGTGAACACAGATACGCAGTATTTT. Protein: CASSPGQVNTDTQYF.

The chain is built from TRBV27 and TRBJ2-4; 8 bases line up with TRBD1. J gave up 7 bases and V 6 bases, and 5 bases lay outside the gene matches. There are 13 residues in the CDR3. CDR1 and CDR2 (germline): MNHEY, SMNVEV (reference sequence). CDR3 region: CASSLDRVNIQYF. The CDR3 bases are TGTGCCAGCAGCCTGGACAGGGTCAACATTCAGTACTTC.

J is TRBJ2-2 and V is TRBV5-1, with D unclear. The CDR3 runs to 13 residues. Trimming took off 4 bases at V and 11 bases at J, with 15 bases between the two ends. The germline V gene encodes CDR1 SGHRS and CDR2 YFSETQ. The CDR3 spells CASSPTVNRELFF. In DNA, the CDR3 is TGCGCCAGCAGCCCCACGGTAAACAGAGAGCTGTTTTTT.

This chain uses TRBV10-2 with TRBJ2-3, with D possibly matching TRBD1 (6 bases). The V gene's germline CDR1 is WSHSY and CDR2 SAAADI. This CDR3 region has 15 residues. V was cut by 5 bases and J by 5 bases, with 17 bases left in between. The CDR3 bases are TGCGCCAGCAGTTCGCGAGTGGTAGGGGGAGATACGCAGTATTTT. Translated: CASSSRVVGGDTQYF.